Listed below are T cell receptor beta chains from one sample, sequenced in a study of regulatory T cells in long-lasting Graves disease. TCRdb reanalysed the multiplex PCR reads using MiXCR and keeps one entry per CDR3 protein. The sample holds about 470,000 distinct CDR3 sequences, around 15% seen once. These data also formed part of another study, on T cells in Graves' hyperthyroidism and ophthalmopathy.

The specimen comprised peripheral blood mononuclear cells (PBMCs), sampled at new diagnosis, from a patient treated with antithyroid drugs. These receptors all come from a man aged 35 to 55 with Graves disease. The CDR3 runs from the conserved cysteine through the conserved F or W. Each record gives: J gene, V gene, clone size, D gene, CDR3 DNA, CDR3 protein. A D gene is named only where the DNA matches it firmly. Not all rows give a size; the values are once, few, many and, for expanded clones, a class.

j_call: TRBJ2-7
v_call: TRBV20-1
clone_size: many
d_call: TRBD1
cdr3_nt: TGCAGTGGGGGGGGGGACAGGGACGACGAGCAGTACTTC
cdr3_aa: CSGGGDRDDEQYF

j_call: TRBJ1-5
v_call: TRBV6-1
clone_size: -
d_call: -
cdr3_nt: TGTGCCAGCAGTGGAAACAGGGCTTCCACCCAGCATTTT
cdr3_aa: CASSGNRASTQHF

j_call: TRBJ2-3
v_call: TRBV7-9
clone_size: -
d_call: TRBD2
cdr3_nt: TGTGCCAGCAGGAAATTGGTAGCGGGAGCCGGGGCAGATACGCAGTATTTT
cdr3_aa: CASRKLVAGAGADTQYF

j_call: TRBJ2-1
v_call: TRBV11-2
clone_size: many
d_call: -
cdr3_nt: TGTGCCAGCACCGAAGATATGAGCTCCTACAATGAGCAGTTCTTC
cdr3_aa: CASTEDMSSYNEQFF

j_call: TRBJ2-3
v_call: TRBV20-1
clone_size: many
d_call: -
cdr3_nt: TGCAGTGCTAGTCAGGGGTTCTACACAGATACGCAGTATTTT
cdr3_aa: CSASQGFYTDTQYF

j_call: TRBJ2-5
v_call: TRBV20-1
clone_size: many
d_call: -
cdr3_nt: TGCAGTGCCCGGGGTCGGCAAGAGACCCAGTACTTC
cdr3_aa: CSARGRQETQYF

j_call: TRBJ1-5
v_call: TRBV28
clone_size: many
d_call: -
cdr3_nt: TGTGCCAGCAGTGTAAGAGGATCGAACAATCAGCCCCAGCATTTT
cdr3_aa: CASSVRGSNNQPQHF

j_call: TRBJ1-1
v_call: TRBV4-1
clone_size: -
d_call: TRBD1
cdr3_nt: TGCGCCAGCAGTCCGCTGGCGTCACAGGGGAAGACTGAAGCTTTCTTT
cdr3_aa: CASSPLASQGKTEAFF

j_call: TRBJ2-7
v_call: TRBV10-3
clone_size: many
d_call: TRBD1
cdr3_nt: TGTGCCATCAGTTCCGACAGGGGGCTTGCGTACTTC
cdr3_aa: CAISSDRGLAYF

j_call: TRBJ2-1
v_call: TRBV6-1
clone_size: -
d_call: TRBD2
cdr3_nt: TGTGCCAGCACCAGCGGGAGGCCTTCCTACAATGAGCAGTTCTTC
cdr3_aa: CASTSGRPSYNEQFF

j_call: TRBJ2-7
v_call: TRBV30
clone_size: many
d_call: -
cdr3_nt: TGTGCCTGGCCGCCTGAGAGGGCGTACGAGCAGTACTTC
cdr3_aa: CAWPPERAYEQYF

j_call: TRBJ2-1
v_call: TRBV7-3
clone_size: once
d_call: -
cdr3_nt: TGTGCCAGCAGCTTCCTGGGAGCGGATAATGAGCAGTTCTTC
cdr3_aa: CASSFLGADNEQFF

j_call: TRBJ2-1
v_call: TRBV14
clone_size: -
d_call: -
cdr3_nt: TGTGCCAGCAGCCAAGAGCAGGAGGATGAGCAGTTCTTC
cdr3_aa: CASSQEQEDEQFF

j_call: TRBJ1-6
v_call: TRBV12-3/TRBV12-4
clone_size: many
d_call: -
cdr3_nt: TGTGCCAGCAGCGACGGGTTTGGGGGAGATTCACCCCTCCACTTT
cdr3_aa: CASSDGFGGDSPLHF

j_call: TRBJ2-3
v_call: TRBV15
clone_size: many
d_call: -
cdr3_nt: TGTGCCACCAGCAGGCGTCGGACAGATACGCAGTATTTT
cdr3_aa: CATSRRRTDTQYF

j_call: TRBJ2-7
v_call: TRBV20-1
clone_size: -
d_call: -
cdr3_nt: TGCAGTGCCCCCCCTTTATTACCGTCTGGAACTCACGAGCAGTACTTC
cdr3_aa: CSAPPLLPSGTHEQYF

j_call: TRBJ2-3
v_call: TRBV28
clone_size: many
d_call: TRBD2
cdr3_nt: TGTGCCAGCAGACGAGCGGGAGGCACAGATACGCAGTATTTT
cdr3_aa: CASRRAGGTDTQYF

j_call: TRBJ1-5
v_call: TRBV24-1
clone_size: few
d_call: -
cdr3_nt: TGTGCCACCAGCGTCCCCAGGGTTGCCAATCAGCCCCAGCATTTT
cdr3_aa: CATSVPRVANQPQHF

j_call: TRBJ2-1
v_call: TRBV28
clone_size: many
d_call: -
cdr3_nt: TGTGCCAGCAGTCCCCTCCCAAGCGTTGAGCAGTTCTTC
cdr3_aa: CASSPLPSVEQFF

j_call: TRBJ2-1
v_call: TRBV29-1
clone_size: -
d_call: TRBD2
cdr3_nt: TGCAGCGTAGCCCTAGCGGGAGGGCCTTCTGAGCAGTTCTTC
cdr3_aa: CSVALAGGPSEQFF